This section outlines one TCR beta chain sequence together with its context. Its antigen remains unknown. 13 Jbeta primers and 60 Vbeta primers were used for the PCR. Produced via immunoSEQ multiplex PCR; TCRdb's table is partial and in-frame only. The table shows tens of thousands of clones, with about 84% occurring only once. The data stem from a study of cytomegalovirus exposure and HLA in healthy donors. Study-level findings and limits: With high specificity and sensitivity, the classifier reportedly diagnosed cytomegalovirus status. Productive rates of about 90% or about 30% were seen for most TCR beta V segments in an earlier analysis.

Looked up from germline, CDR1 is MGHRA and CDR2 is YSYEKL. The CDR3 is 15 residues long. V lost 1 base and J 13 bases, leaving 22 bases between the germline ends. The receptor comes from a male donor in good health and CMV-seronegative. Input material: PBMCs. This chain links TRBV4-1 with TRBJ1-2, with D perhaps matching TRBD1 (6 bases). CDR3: CASSQVIPGDHYVTF. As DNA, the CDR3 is TGCGCCAGCAGCCAAGTTATCCCAGGGGACCATTATGTCACCTTC.